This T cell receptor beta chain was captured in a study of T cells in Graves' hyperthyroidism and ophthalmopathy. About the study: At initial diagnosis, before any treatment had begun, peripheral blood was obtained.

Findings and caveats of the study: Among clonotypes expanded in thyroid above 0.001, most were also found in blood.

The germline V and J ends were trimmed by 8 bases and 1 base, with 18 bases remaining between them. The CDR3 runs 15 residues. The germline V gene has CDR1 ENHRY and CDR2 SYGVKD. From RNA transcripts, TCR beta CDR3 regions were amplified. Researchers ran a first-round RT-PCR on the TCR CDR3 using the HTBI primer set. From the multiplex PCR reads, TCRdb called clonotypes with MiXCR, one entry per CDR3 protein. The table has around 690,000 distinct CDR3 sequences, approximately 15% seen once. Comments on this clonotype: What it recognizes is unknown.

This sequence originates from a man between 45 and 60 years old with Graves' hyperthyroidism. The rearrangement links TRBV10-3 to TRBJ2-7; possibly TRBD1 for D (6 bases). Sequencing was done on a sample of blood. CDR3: CAISSGVARSYEQYF. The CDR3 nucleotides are TGTGCCATCTCCTCAGGGGTAGCCCGGTCCTACGAGCAGTACTTC.